Detailed here is one T cell receptor (beta chain). These data are taken from a study of blood T cell repertoires in COVID-19. Repertoires were generated with immunoSEQ multiplex PCR, while TCRdb's copy carries only in-frame clones and drops some. The profile shows about 140,000 clones, over 80% of them singletons. V was trimmed by 10 bases and J by 6 bases, leaving 14 bases between them. Germline-derived CDR1 and CDR2 are SGHVS and FQNEAQ. The CDR3 covers 12 residues. The chain couples TRBV7-8 to TRBJ2-3; unclear D gene. The origin of this receptor is a man between 65 and 80 years old who had been exposed to COVID-19. Sequenced material: PBMCs or T cells enriched from blood (not recorded which). CDR3 in DNA: TGTGCCACCGCAGCAGGCAGGGATACGCAGTATTTT. It yields the protein CATAAGRDTQYF.